These T cell receptor beta chains were read from a single sample in a study of T cell changes during pregnancy in multiple sclerosis. Using immunoSEQ multiplex PCR, the repertoire was profiled, and TCRdb retains in-frame clones only, with some absent. The data hold roughly 11,000 clones, with 75% to 90% observed a single time. This specimen was CD8+ T cells from peripheral blood mononuclear cells, taken after pregnancy. The receptor source for this set is a female donor in good health, enrolled as a control in a pregnancy study. CDR3s include the opening cysteine and the closing phenylalanine or tryptophan. The D gene is left open where the match is weak. Only part of the rows carry a size: once, few, many, or a class if the clone is expanded.

v_gene	d_gene	j_gene	abundance	CDR3nt	CDR3aa
TRBV7-2	NA	TRBJ2-3	NA	TGTGCCAGCAGCTCCGGATTTAAGGGGTTGGGTCCCATCACAGATACGCAGTATTTT	CASSSGFKGLGPITDTQYF
TRBV6-4	NA	TRBJ2-2	large	TGTGCCAGCAGTGACACGGACACCGGGGAGCTGTTTTTT	CASSDTDTGELFF
TRBV29-1	NA	TRBJ1-2	NA	TGCAGCGTTGAAGATCCCGGGGTTAAGAGCTTGGGGGGCTACACCTTC	CSVEDPGVKSLGGYTF
TRBV15	NA	TRBJ2-7	NA	TGTGCCACCAGCAGAGGGTCTTCTCCAGGGGACGAGCAGTACTTC	CATSRGSSPGDEQYF
TRBV29-1	TRBD2	TRBJ2-5	NA	TGCAGCGTTGTATGGGAGGGAGAGACCCAGTACTTC	CSVVWEGETQYF
TRBV27	TRBD1	TRBJ2-7	NA	TGTGCCAGCAGTTTAGGCCTTGGGACAGGGGGCAGGTCCTACGAGCAGTACTTC	CASSLGLGTGGRSYEQYF
TRBV5-1	TRBD2	TRBJ2-7	few	TGCGCCAGCAGCTTGTGGACTAGCGGGATCTACGAGCAGTACTTC	CASSLWTSGIYEQYF
TRBV7-3	TRBD2	TRBJ2-2	NA	TGTGCCAGCAGCTTAGGCGCGGGAGGAACCACCGGGGAGCTGTTTTTT	CASSLGAGGTTGELFF
TRBV6-4	TRBD2	TRBJ2-1	NA	TGTGCCAGCAGTTCAACCGGGACTAGCGGGTACAATGAGCAGTTCTTC	CASSSTGTSGYNEQFF
TRBV6-4	TRBD2	TRBJ2-2	NA	TGTGCCAGCAGTGACTCGATAGCGGGGGACACCGGGGAGCTGTTTTTT	CASSDSIAGDTGELFF
TRBV6-1	TRBD2	TRBJ2-1	NA	TGTGCCAGCAGTGATAAGGAGCGGGAGGTCCCCAATGAGCAGTTCTTC	CASSDKEREVPNEQFF
TRBV11-3	NA	TRBJ2-1	NA	TGTGCCAGCAGCCAAGAAGACAGAGAGCAGTTCTTC	CASSQEDREQFF
TRBV4-2	TRBD1	TRBJ2-7	NA	TGTGCCAGCAGCCAAGGGGACAGTGTTTACGAGCAGTACTTC	CASSQGDSVYEQYF
TRBV18	NA	TRBJ1-5	NA	TGTGCCAGCTCACCATCAGGGGATCCGACTCAGCCCCAGCATTTT	CASSPSGDPTQPQHF
TRBV7-2	TRBD2	TRBJ2-7	NA	TGTGCCAGCAGCCCCGCTAGCGGGAGGGCCGCCGAGCAGTACTTC	CASSPASGRAAEQYF
TRBV5-1	TRBD2	TRBJ2-1	NA	TGCGCCAGCAGCTTTCTCGGGTCTAGCGGGGGGGCCCCCTACAATGAGCAGTTCTTC	CASSFLGSSGGAPYNEQFF
TRBV9	NA	TRBJ2-2	NA	TGTGCCAGCAGCGCCGGACTGTGGGAACACCGGGGAGCTGTTTTT	CASSAGLWEHRGAVF
TRBV10-3	TRBD2	TRBJ2-7	medium-sized	TGTGCCATCAGTGAGTCTTTAGCGGGAGGAATTCCGTACTTC	CAISESLAGGIPYF
TRBV9	NA	TRBJ1-1	NA	TGTGCCAGCAGCGTAGGTGGGGGGATCGATGCTGAAGCTTTCTTT	CASSVGGGIDAEAFF
TRBV4-3	NA	TRBJ1-2	NA	TGCGCCAGCAGCCAAGATGGCCACAGTCCCTATGGCTACACCTTC	CASSQDGHSPYGYTF
TRBV14	TRBD2	TRBJ2-7	NA	TGTGCCAGCAGCCTCCTGCTAGCGGGAGCAATAGACGAGCAGTACTTC	CASSLLLAGAIDEQYF
TRBV6-5	TRBD2	TRBJ2-3	NA	TGTGCCAGCAGACCCCTAGCGGGGGGGCGAGATACGCAGTATTTT	CASRPLAGGRDTQYF
TRBV27	TRBD2	TRBJ2-3	once	TGTGCCGCAGTAGCGGGGGTTACGCAGTATTTT	CAAVAGVTQYF
TRBV4-1	TRBD2	TRBJ2-7	NA	TGCGCCAGCAGCCAAGTCTTAGCGGGAGGGTACGAGCAGTACTTC	CASSQVLAGGYEQYF
TRBV28	TRBD1	TRBJ2-7	NA	TGTGCCAGCAGTTTCGACCAGGGGGCGCATAGTTTCGGGCAGTACTTC	CASSFDQGAHSFGQYF
TRBV27	NA	TRBJ2-7	NA	TGTGCCAGCAGTTTAACTCAGGGCGCCTACGAGCAGTACTTC	CASSLTQGAYEQYF
TRBV19	NA	TRBJ2-7	NA	TGTGCCAGTAGTACTAGGGGCGGACAGGCCGGGGGCGAGCAGTACTTC	CASSTRGGQAGGEQYF
TRBV19	NA	TRBJ2-1	NA	TGTGCCAGTAGTCCCACGGGGGACTCCTACAATGAGCAGTTCTTC	CASSPTGDSYNEQFF
TRBV5-1	TRBD2	TRBJ2-5	NA	TGCGCCAGCAGCTTAACAGTACTAGCGGGGGGAAAGGAGACCCAGTACTTC	CASSLTVLAGGKETQYF
TRBV29-1	NA	TRBJ2-5	NA	TGCAGCGTTGAAGATGGCAGGTACCAAGAGACCCAGTACTTC	CSVEDGRYQETQYF
TRBV7-9	TRBD2	TRBJ2-1	NA	TGTGCCAGCAGCTCCGGGACTAGCGGATACAATGAGCAGTTCTTC	CASSSGTSGYNEQFF
TRBV7-2	TRBD2	TRBJ2-3	NA	TGTGCCAGCAGCGCACTAGCGGGAGCCCCAGATACGCAGTATTTT	CASSALAGAPDTQYF
TRBV6-5	NA	TRBJ2-7	NA	TGTGCCAGCAGTTGGGGAACAGGGCCCTCCTACGAGCAGTACTTC	CASSWGTGPSYEQYF
TRBV27	TRBD2	TRBJ2-1	NA	TGTGCCAGCAGTTTAGGTTGGGCGGGGGGGCTGTACAATGAGCAGTTCTTC	CASSLGWAGGLYNEQFF
TRBV7-9	NA	TRBJ2-1	NA	TGTGCCAGCAGGGCCCTAAGCGTACGCTCCTACAATGAGCAGTTCTTC	CASRALSVRSYNEQFF
TRBV11-2	NA	TRBJ1-5	NA	TGTGCCAGCAGCTTAGATCCAGATAGCAATCAGCCCCAGCATTTT	CASSLDPDSNQPQHF
TRBV7-2	NA	TRBJ2-7	NA	TGTGCCAGCAGCCAGCGGTGGTTTGAGAGCTCCTACGAGCAGTACTTC	CASSQRWFESSYEQYF
TRBV4-1	TRBD2	TRBJ2-7	NA	TGCGCCAGCAGCCAAATAGCGGGGGACCTCTACGAGCAGTACTTC	CASSQIAGDLYEQYF
TRBV7-9	TRBD2	TRBJ2-1	NA	TGTGCCAGCAGCTTAACCCGCGGTTCGGGGGGTGAGCAGTTCTTC	CASSLTRGSGGEQFF
TRBV21-1	NA	TRBJ2-7	NA	TGTGCCAGCAGCAAACTCCGCGCCCGGGACAGGGCCTACGAGCAGTACTTC	CASSKLRARDRAYEQYF
TRBV28	TRBD2	TRBJ2-7	NA	TGTGCCAGCATCACCCCGGGGGGGCCTAGGGAGCAGTACTTC	CASITPGGPREQYF
TRBV2	NA	TRBJ2-4	NA	TGTGCCAGCAGTGTGGAGAATACCAAAAACATTCAGTACTTC	CASSVENTKNIQYF
TRBV27	NA	TRBJ2-1	once	TGTGCCAGCAGTTTAAGTTTTTATATGAGTGGGGGGTACTACAATGAGCAGTTCTTC	CASSLSFYMSGGYYNEQFF
TRBV21-1	NA	TRBJ1-3	NA	TGTGCCAGCGCTGTAGACAGCCCCTCTGGAAACACCATATATTTT	CASAVDSPSGNTIYF